The following is a TCR beta chain sequence with its context. The sample is drawn from a study of shared clonotypes between healthy human individuals. Measured with immunoSEQ multiplex PCR; TCRdb has only the in-frame clones, and not every one. The data hold millions of clones, with approximately 93% observed a single time. The ends were cut back, 4 bases at V and 10 bases at J, with 16 bases in the middle. The V gene's germline CDR1 is SGHVS and CDR2 FQNEAQ. The CDR3 is 14 residues long. Material: naive CD4+ T cells from PBMCs. Subset: CD45RA+ positively selected. The sequence was obtained from a man aged 18 to 35 in good health. Some clones in this sample may be carry-over from other donors' samples. The chain employs TRBV7-8 and TRBJ1-4; the D is unclear. The CDR3 DNA reads as TGTGCCAGCAGCTCTGGAGGTGCCGGTGGAAAACTGTTTTTT. Encoded protein: CASSSGGAGGKLFF.